The 32 T cell receptor beta chains below come from one sample, sequenced in a study of cytomegalovirus exposure and HLA in healthy donors. Use of 60 Vbeta and 13 Jbeta primers characterized the PCR. Repertoires were generated with immunoSEQ multiplex PCR, while TCRdb's copy carries only in-frame clones and drops some. The table lists 150,000 to 200,000 clones, around 83% of them singletons, with 0.8% in the top ten. Sample: PBMCs. These receptors were collected from a woman aged 18 to 35 in good health and CMV-seronegative.

The chain combines TRBV7-2 with TRBJ2-1; TRBD2 matches 9 bases. V lost 6 bases to trimming and J lost 7 bases; unmatched junction nucleotides: 7. CDR1 is SGHTA, CDR2 FQGNSA, per germline. The CDR3 consists of 14 residues. CDR3 nucleotide sequence: TGTGCCAGCAGTTCAACGACTAGCGGAAATGAGCAGTTCTTC. This codes for CASSSTTSGNEQFF.

The gene calls are TRBV27 and TRBJ2-2; possible D gene TRBD1, 6 bases. This CDR3 region has 15 residues. Trimming pared 7 bases from V and 1 base from J, leaving 13 bases between. Germline V gene data show CDR1 as MNHEY and CDR2 as SMNVEV (reference sequence). CDR3 sequence reads: CASKFTGWNTGELFF. The CDR3 DNA reads as TGTGCCAGCAAATTTACAGGGTGGAACACCGGGGAGCTGTTTTTT.

The chain recombines TRBV6-1 with TRBJ1-1, with 8 bases aligning to TRBD1. The CDR3 consists of 15 residues. The ends lost 7 bases at V and 2 bases at J; junction bases unmatched: 9. The germline CDR1 and CDR2 sequences are MNHNS and SASEGT. The CDR3 loop is CASIRGQGTNTEAFF. CDR3 DNA: TGTGCCAGCATTCGTGGACAGGGAACAAACACTGAAGCTTTCTTT.

The chain carries TRBV6-5 and TRBJ2-2, with 13 bases lining up with TRBD2. V lost 4 bases and J lost 7; bases outside the gene matches: 6. This CDR3 spans 16 amino acids. CDR1 and CDR2 from the germline V gene are MNHEY and SVGAGI. The CDR3 protein is CASSFGLAGAGGELFF. As DNA, the CDR3 is TGTGCCAGCAGTTTCGGACTAGCGGGAGCTGGCGGGGAGCTGTTTTTT.

The chain uses TRBV7-2 and TRBJ2-5; 14 positions match TRBD2. The V gene's germline CDR1 is SGHTA and CDR2 FQGNSA. V trimming: 5 bases; J trimming: 1 base; junction bases outside the gene matches: 6. This CDR3 comprises 17 residues. This CDR3 reads CASSASGLAGAQETQYF. Here the CDR3 DNA reads TGTGCCAGCAGCGCGTCGGGACTAGCGGGAGCCCAAGAGACCCAGTACTTC.

V gene TRBV18 combines with J gene TRBJ1-4; tentative D call: TRBD1 (5 bases). There are 16 residues in the CDR3. With 6 bases removed from V and 5 bases from J, the gap between germline ends came to 19 bases. Germline assignment: CDR1 KGHSH and CDR2 LQKENI. CDR3 sequence reads: CASSDNLQAGNEKLFF. CDR3 sequence (DNA): TGTGCCAGCTCCGATAACTTACAGGCGGGGAATGAAAAACTGTTTTTT. The variable domain in full, with the rest retrieved from reference TRBV18 and TRBJ1-4, is NAGVMQNPRHLVRRRGQEARLRCSPMKGHSHVYWYRQLPEEGLKFMVYLQKENIIDESGMPKERFSAEFPKEGPSILRIQQVVRGDSAAYFCASSDNLQAGNEKLFFGSGTQLSVL.

This chain uses TRBV6-1 with TRBJ1-5, with unresolved D. Germline values: CDR1 MNHNS, CDR2 SASEGT. The V end lost 4 bases, the J end lost 0 bases, and 13 bases lay between the germline ends. This CDR3 spans 16 amino acids. CDR3 sequence: CASSAQRYSSNQPQHF. CDR3 DNA: TGTGCCAGCAGTGCACAACGATACAGTAGCAATCAGCCCCAGCATTTT.

The chain links TRBV5-6 to TRBJ1-2; D is uncertain. V lost 0 bases, J lost 1 base, and 7 bases lay in between. Per germline, CDR1 SGHDT and CDR2 YYEEEE. The CDR3 consists of 14 residues. The CDR3 here is CASSLDVSNYGYTF. CDR3 DNA: TGTGCCAGCAGCTTGGATGTCAGTAACTATGGCTACACCTTC.

V and J are TRBV2 and TRBJ2-7; TRBD1 matches 9 bases. This CDR3 has 15 amino acids. The ends lost 4 bases at V and 0 bases at J; junction bases unmatched: 4. Germline CDR1 reads SNHLY; CDR2 reads FYNNEI. The CDR3 DNA reads as TGTGCCAGCAGTGCGGGACAGGGTTACTCCTACGAGCAGTACTTC. Protein product: CASSAGQGYSYEQYF.

The chain couples TRBV30 to TRBJ2-7, with a tentative D call TRBD2 (6 bases). Germline values: CDR1 GTSNPN, CDR2 SVGIG (reference sequence). V gave up 5 bases and J gave up 3 bases, with 17 bases separating them. The CDR3 consists of 14 residues. The CDR3 protein is CAWSFGGNGYEQYF. The CDR3 nucleotides are TGTGCCTGGTCCTTTGGGGGGAACGGCTACGAGCAGTACTTC.

This chain joins TRBV28 and TRBJ1-5, with unresolved D. Between the trimmed V and J ends, which lost 1 base and 1 base, there was a span of 2 bases. Per germline, CDR1 MDHEN and CDR2 SYDVKM. The CDR3 has 13 residues. CDR3 in DNA: TGTGCCAGCAGTTTATCGAGCAATCAGCCCCAGCATTTT. Translation: CASSLSSNQPQHF.

The gene calls are TRBV29-1 and TRBJ2-1; TRBD2 aligns across 8 bases. The CDR3 sequence is 11 residues long. J lost 8 bases, V lost 4 bases, and 1 base had no gene match. Germline V gene data show CDR1 as SQVTM and CDR2 as ANQGSEA. The CDR3 bases are TGCAGCGTTGGGACTAGCTATGAGCAGTTCTTC. This codes for CSVGTSYEQFF.

This clone has more than one count but fewer than ten. The V and J genes are TRBV6-6 and TRBJ1-5, with 7 bases matching TRBD1. CDR1 and CDR2 (germline): MNHNY, SVGAGI (reference sequence). The CDR3 length is 14 residues. V shed 5 bases, J shed 6 bases, and the junction held 7 bases outside the gene matches. The DNA of the CDR3 is TGTGCCAGCAGTCCACAGGGGAAGGCTCAGCCCCAGCATTTT. As protein: CASSPQGKAQPQHF.

The chain has TRBV28 and TRBJ2-1; TRBD1 agrees at 10 bases. Trimming cost V 2 bases and J 4 bases; bases outside gene matches: 5. CDR1 MDHEN and CDR2 SYDVKM come from the germline V gene. The CDR3 has 16 residues. The CDR3 is CASSLPMGQGYNEQFF. The CDR3 nucleotides read TGTGCCAGCAGTTTACCCATGGGACAGGGGTACAATGAGCAGTTCTTC.

The chain is built from TRBV20-1 and TRBJ1-2; D not certain. Germline V gene lookup returns CDR1 DFQATT and CDR2 SNEGSKA (reference sequence). This CDR3 has 11 amino acids. V was pared by 6 bases and J by 3 bases, with 8 bases between. For the CDR3, the DNA is TGCAGTGCGCCGGAGGACTATGGCTACACCTTC. Its protein product is CSAPEDYGYTF.

The chain employs TRBV6-1 and TRBJ1-3; D is possibly TRBD1 (5 bases). The germline CDR1 and CDR2 sequences are MNHNS and SASEGT. This CDR3 spans 15 amino acids. The V end lost 5 bases, the J end lost 4 bases, and 15 bases lay between the germline ends. In DNA form, the CDR3 reads TGTGCCAGCAGTCCAGGGAATTCGAAAGGAAACACCATATATTTT. Residues: CASSPGNSKGNTIYF.

The V call is TRBV6-5, the J call TRBJ1-5, with a possible D match to TRBD1 (5 bases). CDR1 and CDR2 (germline): MNHEY, SVGAGI. The CDR3 extends over 13 amino acids. The V end was cut by 8 bases, the J end by 5 bases, with 13 bases between. The CDR3 DNA reads TGTGCCAGCCAAACTGGGGCACATCAGCCCCAGCATTTT. Its translation is CASQTGAHQPQHF.

The chain has TRBV19 and TRBJ2-5, with 8 bases aligning to TRBD2. J was trimmed by 2 bases and V by 5 bases; bases with no gene match: 4. Germline V gene sequence: CDR1 LNHDA, CDR2 SQIVND (reference sequence). The CDR3 sequence is 14 residues long. The CDR3 is CASSGGLGQETQYF. CDR3 DNA sequence: TGTGCCAGTAGTGGGGGACTAGGTCAAGAGACCCAGTACTTC.

This rearrangement joins TRBV29-1 to TRBJ2-1, with 14 bases that match TRBD2. J was trimmed by 0 bases and V by 2 bases; bases with no gene match: 12. The CDR3 runs to 20 residues. Germline CDR1 reads SQVTM; CDR2 reads ANQGSEA. CDR3 DNA sequence: TGCAGCGTTGAACCGGGACTAGCGGGAGTCCCTCCCAGCTCCTACAATGAGCAGTTCTTC. Amino acid sequence: CSVEPGLAGVPPSSYNEQFF.

This sequence joins TRBV18 and TRBJ2-5, with TRBD1 as a possible D gene (5 bases). Germline V gives CDR1 KGHSH, CDR2 LQKENI. The CDR3 totals 13 residues. Trimming removed 1 base at V and 4 bases at J, with 7 bases between. CDR3 region: CASSPLQGETQYF. Here the CDR3 DNA reads TGTGCCAGCTCACCACTCCAGGGAGAGACCCAGTACTTC.

This clone was seen just once. Sequence at one end of the junction differs from germline and may be a read error. In the same sample, other DNA sequences code for this CDR3. The rearrangement joins TRBV7-2 to TRBJ2-5, with 7 positions matching TRBD2. The CDR3 totals 18 residues. Germline V gene sequence: CDR1 SGHTA, CDR2 FQGNSA. The CDR3 bases are TGCGCCAGTAATCCACATGGAAGGTGGGAGGGTGTCAGTGGGACCCAGTACTTC. Translating gives CASNPHGRWEGVSGTQYF.

V is TRBV5-1 and J is TRBJ1-4, with a tentative D call TRBD1 (6 bases). CDR1 is SGHRS and CDR2 is YFSETQ in the germline V gene. V gave up 3 bases and J gave up 8 bases, with 11 bases separating them. The CDR3 has 13 residues. This CDR3 reads CASSSQGYEKLFF. Here the CDR3 DNA reads TGCGCCAGCAGCTCTCAGGGGTACGAAAAACTGTTTTTT.

The J gene is TRBJ1-3, the V gene TRBV27; D is perhaps TRBD1 (5 bases). The CDR3 runs 15 residues. CDR1 and CDR2 from the germline V gene are MNHEY and SMNVEV (reference sequence). V was trimmed by 6 bases and J by 0 bases, leaving 12 bases between them. CDR3 loop: CASRTATSSGNTIYF. Here the CDR3 DNA reads TGTGCCAGCAGGACAGCTACGTCCTCTGGAAACACCATATATTTT.

The chain has TRBV19 and TRBJ1-5, with TRBD1 matching over 9 bases. CDR3 size: 15 residues. Looked up from germline, CDR1 is LNHDA and CDR2 is SQIVND (reference sequence). After removal of 4 bases from V and 7 bases from J, the junction contained 8 bases not matched to a gene. The CDR3: CASSRPDRGRQPQHF. The CDR3, as DNA: TGTGCCAGTAGTAGACCGGACAGGGGACGGCAGCCCCAGCATTTT.

The chain employs TRBV6-5 and TRBJ2-1; the D is unclear. This CDR3 region has 15 residues. V lost 10 bases and J lost 2, with 18 bases in between. CDR1 and CDR2 (germline): MNHEY, SVGAGI. DNA for the CDR3: TGTGCCACTAAAGATGACACATCAACCTACAATGAGCAGTTCTTC. Translation: CATKDDTSTYNEQFF.

V is TRBV10-3 and J is TRBJ2-7; tentatively, D is TRBD2 (5 bases). The CDR3 totals 11 residues. CDR1 and CDR2 from the germline V gene are ENHRY and SYGVKD. V was shortened by 8 bases and J by 1 base, with 6 bases between the two germline ends. CDR3 sequence reads: CAIGLSYEQYF. CDR3 bases: TGTGCCATCGGACTTTCCTACGAGCAGTACTTC.

This sequence joins TRBV10-1 and TRBJ1-1; TRBD1 matches at 8 bases. Unmatched junction bases numbered 4, after V lost 6 bases and J lost 1 base. CDR3 length: 14 residues. Germline values: CDR1 WNHNN, CDR2 SYGVQD (reference sequence). CDR3 DNA sequence: TGCGCCAGCAGCTCAGGACAGGGGAACACTGAAGCTTTCTTT. It is translated as CASSSGQGNTEAFF.

The V gene is TRBV2, the J gene TRBJ2-7; TRBD2 matches at 12 bases. Germline V lookup: CDR1 SNHLY, CDR2 FYNNEI. Trimming cost V 11 bases and J 4 bases; bases outside gene matches: 12. The CDR3 sequence is 15 residues long. Written as DNA, the CDR3 is TGTGCCGGCCGACTAGCGGGAGCGAGCTCTTACGAGCAGTACTTC. Amino acid sequence: CAGRLAGASSYEQYF.

This chain links TRBV5-1 with TRBJ1-1, with a tentative D call TRBD1 (5 bases). The CDR3 sequence is 12 residues long. Looked up from germline, CDR1 is SGHRS and CDR2 is YFSETQ. The V end lost 7 bases, the J end lost 4 bases, and 11 bases lay between the germline ends. The CDR3 reads CASGRGATEAFF. Written as DNA, the CDR3 is TGCGCCAGCGGACGCGGGGCCACTGAAGCTTTCTTT. The full variable domain, completed using reference TRBV5-1 and TRBJ1-1, is KAGVTQTPRYLIKTRGQQVTLSCSPISGHRSVSWYQQTPGQGLQFLFEYFSETQRNKGNFPGRFSGRQFSNSRSEMNVSTLELGDSALYLCASGRGATEAFFGQGTRLTVV.

This clone was counted a single time. The chain has TRBV19 and TRBJ2-7; D gene unclear. The CDR3 covers 14 residues. The V gene's germline CDR1 is LNHDA and CDR2 SQIVND (reference sequence). Trimming took off 1 base at V and 2 bases at J, with 9 bases between the two ends. The CDR3 nucleotides are TGTGCCAGTAGTATAGTCGGTAGCCCCTACGAGCAGTACTTC. Its protein is CASSIVGSPYEQYF.

The V gene is TRBV6-1, the J gene TRBJ2-7; 9 bases map to TRBD2. The germline CDR1 and CDR2 sequences are MNHNS and SASEGT. J was trimmed by 3 bases and V by 4 bases; bases with no gene match: 4. The CDR3 has 14 residues. The CDR3 spells CASSGRGGSYEQYF. CDR3 nucleotide sequence: TGTGCCAGCAGTGGGCGGGGGGGGAGCTACGAGCAGTACTTC.

The J gene is TRBJ1-3, the V gene TRBV4-2; D uncertain. V was shortened by 0 bases and J by 2 bases, with 14 bases between the two germline ends. The CDR3 has 17 amino acids. CDR1 LGHNA and CDR2 YNFKEQ come from the germline V gene. Written as DNA, the CDR3 is TGTGCCAGCAGCCAAGAGATATCTCCAACTCCTGGAAACACCATATATTTT. Encoded protein: CASSQEISPTPGNTIYF.